This TCR beta chain was found in a study of blood T cell repertoires in COVID-19 (dated by TCRdb to the early 2020s). About the study as a whole: Samples from collaborators originated in the United States, Italy and Spain and spanned both the acute and convalescent phases of COVID-19. The repertoires were released in a freely available public database meant as a resource for research on the immune response to SARS-CoV-2. Where available, HLA class I and class II types were taken from metadata supplied by the sample provider and were not determined by assay-based typing. The material from the prospective study consisted of cDNA or gDNA derived from T cells, B-cell-depleted T cells, or PBMCs. The samples were drawn from the first 160 participants of the ongoing ImmuneRACE study and from 1,254 subjects provided by 6 global collaborators. The sample metadata nearly always contained a de-identified subject ID, COVID-19 status, age in years and sex. Subjects who had been exposed to COVID-19, were actively infected with it, or had recovered from it provided the deeply sampled blood TCRbeta repertoires that made up the dataset.

The immunoSEQ Assay, a bias-controlled multiplex PCR, was used to amplify TCRbeta CDR3 regions from genomic DNA. The paper's processing steps were these. Nucleated cell counts per sample were estimated from amplification of reference gene primers within the assay. To quantify the absolute abundance of each unique TCRbeta CDR3 rearrangement, sequence reads were collapsed and filtered. For each sample, productive Simpson clonality was calculated by taking the square root of Simpson's diversity index across productive rearrangements. Sourced from immuneACCESS, this table was stored by TCRdb with only in-frame sequences that have V and J called. A share of the clones is absent; for the studies checked, an unresolved V gene accounts for under half, and the remainder has no known explanation. V, J and clone size reflect that table, while D and trimming were determined from the DNA. The sample contains around 270,000 clones, roughly 88% of them found a single time. Together, the top ten hold 3.5% to 4.5% of the sample.

Overall results and qualifications from the work: The quantity of clinical and demographic metadata differed by source and by participant and was supplied without curation.

To note about this clone: Its cognate antigen has yet to be identified. No much larger clonotype is one base removed from it; base qualities were not supplied.

The germline V gene yields SGHRS for CDR1 and YFSETQ for CDR2. The junction shows trimming of 6 bases on V and 4 bases on J, plus 13 bases between the germline ends. Taken from cysteine to phenylalanine, the CDR3 has 14 residues. The read is trimmed to its CDR3 DNA, 42 bases read in frame from base 1. In the prospective study, participants were roughly 18 to 90 years old, resided in approximately 25 geographic areas of the United States, and were enrolled through a virtual design. To assign participants to cohorts, the prospective study relied on clinical history that participants themselves reported in a screening survey and a study questionnaire. Recovered participants in ImmuneRACE Cohort 3 were defined as having two consecutive negative NP/OP PCR tests, clearance from a healthcare professional, or resolution of symptoms. Mobile phlebotomists in the prospective study collected whole blood, serum and a nasopharyngeal or oropharyngeal swab from every participant. Additional blood draws and questionnaires over an approximately two-month period could optionally be provided by prospective study participants. Before DNA extraction, blood samples from the prospective study were shipped at room temperature or frozen.

The sample was PBMCs or T cells enriched from blood (not recorded which). The chain is assembled from TRBV5-1 and TRBJ1-4; the D gene is possibly TRBD1, with 6 bases matching. This sequence originates from a woman younger than 45 who had recovered from COVID-19. The nucleotide sequence reads as follows: TGCGCCAGCAAGGTCGGACAGAGTAATGAAAAACTGTTTTTT. It is translated as CASKVGQSNEKLFF.